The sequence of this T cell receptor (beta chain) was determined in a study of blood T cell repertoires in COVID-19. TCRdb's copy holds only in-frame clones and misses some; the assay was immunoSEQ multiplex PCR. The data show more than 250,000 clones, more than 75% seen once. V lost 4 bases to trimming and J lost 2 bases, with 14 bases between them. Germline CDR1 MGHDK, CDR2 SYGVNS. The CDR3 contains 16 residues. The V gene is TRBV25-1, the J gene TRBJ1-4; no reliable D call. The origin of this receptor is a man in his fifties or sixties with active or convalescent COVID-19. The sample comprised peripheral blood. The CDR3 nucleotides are TGTGCCAGCAGTGTCCAAGGGAGAGGGACTAATGAAAAACTGTTTTTT. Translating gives CASSVQGRGTNEKLFF.